This T cell receptor beta chain was observed in a study of response to subunit inactivated influenza vaccine. Study results and limitations: Few new T cells, the authors suggested, are recruited by each seasonal influenza vaccination.

The sample holds many counts of this clonotype. Its antigen is unidentified. The V gene end was trimmed by 6 bases and the J gene end by 4 bases; junction bases not matched to a gene: 9. The length of the CDR3 is 15 residues. Germline lookup yields CDR1 SGHRS and CDR2 YFSETQ. TCRdb reanalysed the RT-PCR reads using MiXCR and keeps one entry per CDR3 protein. The sample includes about 780,000 distinct CDR3 sequences, around a sixth of them seen just once. The V gene is TRBV5-1, the J gene TRBJ1-2; 10 bases are shared with TRBD1. The receptor's source is a man aged 50 or older who received an inactivated influenza vaccine. The sequences come from PBMCs from blood, collected approximately 5 days after vaccination. The CDR3 DNA reads TGCGCCAGCACGAAGACAGGGGGCGAAGGCTATGGCTACACCTTC. It codes for CASTKTGGEGYGYTF.